The entry below describes one T cell receptor (beta chain). Its antigen is as yet unknown. It is likely a read error, because the conserved phenylalanine at the end of the CDR3 is missing. The DNA is omitted, as the CDR3 cannot be located on it reliably, and the CDR3 follows TCRdb's listing. The CDR3 is made up of 13 amino acids, end residues included. Germline CDR1 reads SGHKS; CDR2 reads YYEKEE (reference sequence). These data originate in a study of T cells in tumors after PD-1 blockade. Across the study: No patient had prior checkpoint blockade, systemic immunosuppression, or radiotherapy within 4 weeks. Treatment was either pembrolizumab 200 mg every 3 weeks or cemiplimab 350 mg every 2 weeks. Daily vismodegib 150 mg continued in a subset of anti-PD-1-treated patients. Study-wide results and caveats: Peripheral recruitment is suggested, as some novel exhausted tumor clones were in pre-treatment blood.

The data were produced by immunoSEQ multiplex PCR, yet TCRdb's version contains in-frame clones alone and is incomplete. The table shows 60,000 to 70,000 clones, with around 67% occurring only once. V gene TRBV5-5 combines with J gene TRBJ2-7; the DNA was not used to check the table's D call, TRBD1. Sequencing used PBMCs, obtained after anti-PD-1 treatment. This receptor was taken from a human donor with basal cell carcinoma. CDR3 in amino acids: CASSLESGGPSYL.